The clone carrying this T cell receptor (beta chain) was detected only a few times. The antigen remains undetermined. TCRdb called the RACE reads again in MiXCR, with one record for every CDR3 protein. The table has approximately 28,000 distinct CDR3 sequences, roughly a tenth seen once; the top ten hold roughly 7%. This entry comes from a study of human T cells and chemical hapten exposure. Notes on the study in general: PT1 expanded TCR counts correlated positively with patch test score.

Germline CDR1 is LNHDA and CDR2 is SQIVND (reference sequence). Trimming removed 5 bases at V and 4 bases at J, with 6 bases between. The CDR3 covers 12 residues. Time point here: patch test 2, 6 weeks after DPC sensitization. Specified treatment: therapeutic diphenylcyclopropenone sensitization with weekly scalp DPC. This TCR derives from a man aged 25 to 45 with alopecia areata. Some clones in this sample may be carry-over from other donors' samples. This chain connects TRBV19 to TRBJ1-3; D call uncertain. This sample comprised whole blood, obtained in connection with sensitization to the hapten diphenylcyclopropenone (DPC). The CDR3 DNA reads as TGTGCCAGTAGTGGTACGGGAAACACCATATATTTT. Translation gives CASSGTGNTIYF.